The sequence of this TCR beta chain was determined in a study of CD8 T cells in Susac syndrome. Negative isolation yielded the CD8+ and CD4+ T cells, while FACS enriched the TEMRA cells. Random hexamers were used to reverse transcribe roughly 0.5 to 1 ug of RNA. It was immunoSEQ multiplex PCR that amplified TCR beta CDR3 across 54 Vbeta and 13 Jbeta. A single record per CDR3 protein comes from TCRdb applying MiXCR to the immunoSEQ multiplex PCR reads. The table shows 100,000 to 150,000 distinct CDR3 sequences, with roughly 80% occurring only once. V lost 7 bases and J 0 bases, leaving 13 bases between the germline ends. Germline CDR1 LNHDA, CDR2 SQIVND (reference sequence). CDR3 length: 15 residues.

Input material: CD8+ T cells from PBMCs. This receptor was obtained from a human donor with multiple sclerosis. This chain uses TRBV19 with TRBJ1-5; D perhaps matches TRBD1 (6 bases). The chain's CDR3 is CASMDREFSNQPQHF. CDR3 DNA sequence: TGTGCCAGTATGGACAGAGAATTTAGCAATCAGCCCCAGCATTTT.